These 2 T cell receptor beta chains originate from one sample sequenced in a study of molecular identifiers for immune sequencing clone quantification. MiXCR, run by TCRdb on the PCR reads, gives a single entry per CDR3 protein. The repertoire has about 630,000 distinct CDR3 sequences, approximately 24% of them found once; the top ten carry about 0.84%. Source material: naive CD8+ T cells from blood, with Jurkat cell RNA spiked in. Stated subset: FACS-sorted CD8+CD4-CCR7+CD45RA+ naive T cells. The origin of the receptors is a human donor in good health. Some libraries in this study had Jurkat cell RNA spiked in.

This clonotype appeared a single time. Its ends do not fully match the called genes, so a read error is possible. The CDR3 bases are TGTGCCAGCGGCTCCCCTCGGCAGGGGGCGAAACTGTCTTTT. Translated: CASGSPRQGAKLSF. J is TRBJ1-4 and V is TRBV7-9, with 8 bases lining up with TRBD1. The germline CDR1 and CDR2 sequences are SEHNR and FQNEAQ (reference sequence). The CDR3 covers 14 residues.

The sample holds a few counts of this clonotype. The chain recombines TRBV6-2 or TRBV6-3 with TRBJ2-7; no definite D call. CDR3 length: 11 residues. Germline-derived CDR1 and CDR2 are MNHEY and SVGEGT. V was cut by 6 bases and J by 7 bases, with 10 bases left in between. The CDR3 sequence: CASSHGLEQYF. The CDR3 DNA reads as TGTGCCAGCAGCCATGGCTTGGAGCAGTACTTC.